These 25 T cell receptor beta chains came from one sample sequenced in a study of regulatory T cells in long-lasting Graves disease. For TCR beta, libraries came from iRepertoire HTBI primers and Arm-PCR of CDR3 regions. TCRdb re-called the multiplex PCR reads with MiXCR, one entry per CDR3 protein. The sample has hundreds of thousands of distinct CDR3 sequences, roughly 15% seen once; the top ten hold about 20%. Time point reported: newly diagnosed GD, antithyroid drugs for less than 3 months. With RNA extracted from PBMCs as input, the TCR library was made. The same sample was also studied in work on T cells in Graves' hyperthyroidism and ophthalmopathy.

The material sequenced was peripheral blood mononuclear cells (PBMCs), taken at new diagnosis, from a patient treated with antithyroid drugs. The receptors come from a woman under 40 with Graves disease.

This clonotype appeared many times. The V call is TRBV12-3 or TRBV12-4, the J call TRBJ2-5; tentative D call: TRBD1 (5 bases). V lost 4 bases and J lost 5, with 8 bases in between. This CDR3 comprises 12 residues. CDR3 in amino acids: CASSSGWETQYF. CDR3 nucleotide sequence: TGTGCCAGCAGTTCAGGGTGGGAGACCCAGTACTTC.

The V call is TRBV4-1, the J call TRBJ2-7; D may match TRBD1 or TRBD2 (6 bases each). CDR1 is MGHRA and CDR2 is YSYEKL in the germline V gene. V lost 3 bases to trimming and J lost 5 bases, with 17 bases between them. The length of the CDR3 is 15 residues. The CDR3 spells CASSHKGGNPHEQYF. Here the CDR3 DNA reads TGCGCCAGCAGCCATAAGGGGGGAAACCCCCACGAGCAGTACTTC.

This clonotype was recorded at least ten times. CDR3 DNA sequence: TGTGCCAGCTCACCATCAGATACGCAGTATTTT. It is translated as CASSPSDTQYF. The V call is TRBV18, the J call TRBJ2-3; no reliable D call. The CDR3 is 11 amino acids. V lost 2 bases to trimming and J lost 4 bases, with 1 base between them. Per germline, CDR1 KGHSH and CDR2 LQKENI.

There are many counts of this clonotype. J is TRBJ2-7 and V is TRBV6-2 or TRBV6-3; unclear D gene. CDR3 length equals 13 residues. Germline values: CDR1 MNHEY, CDR2 SVGEGT. Trimming took off 2 bases at V and 2 bases at J, with 7 bases between the two ends. The CDR3 loop reads CASSYKAAYEQYF. The CDR3 DNA follows: TGTGCCAGCAGTTACAAGGCGGCCTACGAGCAGTACTTC.

This clonotype was seen ten or more times. The genes are TRBV5-1 and TRBJ1-1; D is undetermined. The germline CDR1 and CDR2 sequences are SGHRS and YFSETQ. CDR3 length: 14 residues. V was cut by 4 bases and J by 1 base, with 11 bases left in between. CDR3 nucleotide sequence: TGCGCCAGCAGCAGCGGACTGCGGAACACTGAAGCTTTCTTT. Its protein is CASSSGLRNTEAFF.

This sequence joins TRBV18 and TRBJ2-3; unclear D gene. The V end was cut by 2 bases, the J end by 4 bases, with 10 bases between. CDR3 length: 14 amino acids. Germline lookup yields CDR1 KGHSH and CDR2 LQKENI. The CDR3 spells CASSPAIGADTQYF. The CDR3 coding sequence is TGTGCCAGCTCACCAGCCATAGGTGCAGATACGCAGTATTTT.

This clonotype appeared many times. DNA for the CDR3: TGTGCCAGCAGCCCTGGAGGAGCTGTACCCCAGCATTTT. Protein: CASSPGGAVPQHF. The chain is built from TRBV7-9 and TRBJ1-5, with D unresolved. CDR1 is SEHNR, CDR2 FQNEAQ, per germline (reference sequence). CDR3 length equals 13 residues. V shed 5 bases and J shed 10 bases, with 15 bases lying between them.

This clonotype was seen repeatedly, ten times or more. The CDR3 carries no conserved terminal phenylalanine or tryptophan, so it likely arises from a read error. The chain joins TRBV27 to TRBJ1-2; TRBD1 matches at 8 bases. The trim removed 5 bases at V and 4 bases at J, leaving 9 bases unmatched. Germline CDR1 is MNHEY and CDR2 is SMNVEV (reference sequence). The length of the CDR3 is 15 residues. CDR3 coding DNA: TGTGCCAGCAGTCCCTGGACAGGGCAGGGCTATGGCTACACCCTC. Translated, it gives CASSPWTGQGYGYTL.

Many counts were recorded for this clonotype. The rearrangement uses TRBV7-2 and TRBJ2-7, with 7 bases identical to TRBD2. In germline, CDR1 is SGHTA, CDR2 FQGNSA. The CDR3 contains 17 residues. The ends lost 2 bases at V and 0 bases at J; junction bases unmatched: 10. For the CDR3, the DNA is TGTGCCAGCAGCTTACACCAGGTAGCGGGTAGCTCCTACGAGCAGTACTTC. Residues: CASSLHQVAGSSYEQYF.

The sample holds many counts of this clonotype. The chain joins TRBV7-2 to TRBJ2-7; D is perhaps TRBD2 (5 bases). The CDR3 spans 13 residues. V shed 5 bases and J shed 4 bases, with 12 bases lying between them. Germline V gene lookup returns CDR1 SGHTA and CDR2 FQGNSA. Written as DNA, the CDR3 is TGTGCCAGCAGCCCCCCCGGCGGGTACGAGCAGTACTTC. Encoded protein: CASSPPGGYEQYF.

The chain carries TRBV7-9 and TRBJ1-5, with D maybe TRBD1 (6 bases). The CDR3 runs to 17 residues. Germline CDR1 SEHNR, CDR2 FQNEAQ (reference sequence). V lost 5 bases, J lost 6 bases, and 23 bases lay in between. The CDR3 nucleotides read TGTGCCAGCAGCACATCCTCAACGGGGGGGGCTAGTCAGCCCCAGCATTTT. Amino acids: CASSTSSTGGASQPQHF.

For this clonotype: This may arise from a read error, as a much more abundant clone is one base away. This CDR3 is missing its conserved last phenylalanine or tryptophan, likely due to a read error. The genes are TRBV19 and TRBJ1-1; D is unresolved. Trimming took off 1 base at V and 5 bases at J, with 11 bases between the two ends. Per the germline V gene, CDR1 is LNHDA and CDR2 is SQIVND (reference sequence). This CDR3 region has 14 residues. This CDR3 is CASSIGGLGTEAFL. CDR3 coding DNA: TGTGCCAGTAGTATAGGCGGACTGGGGACTGAAGCTTTCCTT.

In its sample, this clonotype was seen a few times. The chain is built from TRBV18 and TRBJ2-1, with D tentatively TRBD2 (5 bases). This CDR3 is 15 amino acids long. Deletions cut 4 bases from V and 7 bases from J, with 17 bases between. CDR1 is KGHSH, CDR2 LQKENI, per germline. The CDR3 loop is CASSRAHITGNEQFF. CDR3 in DNA: TGTGCCAGCTCACGGGCCCACATCACGGGAAATGAGCAGTTCTTC. Filled out from reference TRBV18 and TRBJ2-1, the complete variable domain reads NAGVMQNPRHLVRRRGQEARLRCSPMKGHSHVYWYRQLPEEGLKFMVYLQKENIIDESGMPKERFSAEFPKEGPSILRIQQVVRGDSAAYFCASSRAHITGNEQFFGPGTRLTVL.

This clonotype was counted many times. This rearrangement joins TRBV12-3 or TRBV12-4 to TRBJ2-7; the D call may be TRBD1 or TRBD2 (5 bases each). V lost 3 bases and J lost 6, with 9 bases in between. The CDR3 is made up of 12 amino acids. DNA of the CDR3: TGTGCCAGCAGTTTCCGGGGCCTCGAGCAGTACTTC. It yields the protein CASSFRGLEQYF.

This clonotype was seen more than once but under ten times. This rearrangement joins TRBV29-1 to TRBJ1-3; no definite D call. The V end was cut by 4 bases, the J end by 0 bases, with 4 bases between. The CDR3 consists of 12 residues. Germline V gene lookup returns CDR1 SQVTM and CDR2 ANQGSEA. In nucleotides, the CDR3 is TGCAGCGTTGGAGTCTCTGGAAACACCATATATTTT. Translating gives CSVGVSGNTIYF. Variable domain in full (rest from reference TRBV29-1 and TRBJ1-3): SAVISQKPSRDICQRGTSLTIQCQVDSQVTMMFWYRQQPGQSLTLIATANQGSEATYESGFVIDKFPISRPNLTFSTLTVSNMSPEDSSIYLCSVGVSGNTIYFGEGSWLTVV.

This clonotype was counted at least ten times. The rearrangement links TRBV11-1 to TRBJ2-7, with D perhaps TRBD2 (6 bases). The CDR3 runs to 12 residues. Germline CDR1 is SGHAT and CDR2 is FQDESV (reference sequence). Between the trimmed V and J ends, which lost 3 bases and 6 bases, there was a span of 9 bases. CDR3 DNA: TGTGCCAGCAGCTTGTTCGGGGGCGAGCAGTACTTC. Its translation: CASSLFGGEQYF.

The chain uses TRBV30 and TRBJ2-1, with 11 bases that match TRBD2. J lost 4 bases, V lost 2 bases, and 7 bases had no gene match. Looked up from germline, CDR1 is GTSNPN and CDR2 is SVGIG (reference sequence). The CDR3 extends over 16 amino acids. CDR3 DNA sequence: TGTGCCTGGAGTTCATCACTAGCGGGAGCGTACAATGAGCAGTTCTTC. Its translation: CAWSSSLAGAYNEQFF.

This clonotype was counted only a few times. The CDR3 nucleotides read TGCAGTGCGAAAAGATCAGGGGGAAAGAACACTGAAGCTTTCTTT. Amino acid sequence: CSAKRSGGKNTEAFF. The chain links TRBV20-1 to TRBJ1-1; 7 nucleotides agree with TRBD1. J gave up 1 base and V 6 bases, and 11 bases lay outside the gene matches. The germline CDR1 and CDR2 sequences are DFQATT and SNEGSKA (reference sequence). The CDR3 totals 15 residues.

This clonotype showed up many times. The chain couples TRBV12-3 or TRBV12-4 to TRBJ1-2; possible D gene TRBD1, 6 bases. The V end was cut by 3 bases, the J end by 7 bases, with 15 bases between. This CDR3 comprises 14 residues. The CDR3 DNA follows: TGTGCCAGCAGTTTCCAGGGGCGGATGGGTGGCTACACCTTC. It yields the protein CASSFQGRMGGYTF.

Many counts were recorded for this clonotype. The chain uses TRBV2 and TRBJ1-1; D ambiguous. This CDR3 comprises 15 residues. Germline CDR1 SNHLY, CDR2 FYNNEI. Trimming pared 10 bases from V and 3 bases from J, leaving 21 bases between. CDR3 nucleotides: TGTGCCATCCCACGGGGTCGGAGGTTTTACACTGAAGCTTTCTTT. It codes for CAIPRGRRFYTEAFF.

This clonotype has at least ten counts. The chain couples TRBV28 to TRBJ1-2, with 8 bases lining up with TRBD1. The germline V gene encodes CDR1 MDHEN and CDR2 SYDVKM. J gave up 3 bases and V 5 bases, and 8 bases lay outside the gene matches. The CDR3 runs to 15 residues. In DNA, the CDR3 is TGTGCCAGCAGTGGAATATCACAGGGGGACTATGGCTACACCTTC. Protein: CASSGISQGDYGYTF.

This clonotype has a handful of counts. The genes are TRBV7-9 and TRBJ2-7; 9 bases line up with TRBD1. V lost 5 bases to trimming and J lost 5 bases; unmatched junction nucleotides: 16. The germline V gene has CDR1 SEHNR and CDR2 FQNEAQ (reference sequence). The CDR3 covers 17 residues. In DNA form, the CDR3 reads TGTGCCAGCAGCCCACACGTAGGGGGACAGGGCCCCGACGAGCAGTACTTC. Translation gives CASSPHVGGQGPDEQYF. The full variable domain, in which reference TRBV7-9 and TRBJ2-7 provide the parts outside the CDR3, is DTGVSQNPRHKITKRGQNVTFRCDPISEHNRLYWYRQTLGQGPEFLTYFQNEAQLEKSRLLSDRFSAERPKGSFSTLEIQRTEQGDSAMYLCASSPHVGGQGPDEQYFGPGTRLTVT.

Of note for this clonotype: Given a much more abundant clone one base away, this may be a read error. The V and J genes are TRBV2 and TRBJ1-1; D is unclear. Germline CDR1 and CDR2: SNHLY and FYNNEI. The CDR3 sequence is 13 residues long. CDR3 sequence reads: CDSSAPTETGAFF. The DNA of the CDR3 is TGTGACAGCAGTGCTCCAACAGAGACCGGAGCTTTCTTT.

This clonotype has just a few counts. V gene TRBV24-1 combines with J gene TRBJ2-1; TRBD1 is a possible D gene (5 bases). The CDR3 has 13 residues. Germline CDR1 is KGHDR and CDR2 is SFDVKD. Trimming cost V 4 bases and J 8 bases, with 11 bases left between them. CDR3 bases: TGTGCCACCAGTGACTCAGGGTTGGATGAGCAGTTCTTC. Translating gives CATSDSGLDEQFF.

V is TRBV5-1 and J is TRBJ2-7; 8 bases are shared with TRBD2. Germline-derived CDR1 and CDR2 are SGHRS and YFSETQ. CDR3 length: 17 amino acids. V was pared by 1 base and J by 7 bases, with 16 bases of the junction left unmatched. The CDR3 loop reads CASSLTPGLGLVNEQYF. Written as DNA, the CDR3 is TGCGCCAGCAGCTTGACTCCGGGACTAGGGTTAGTCAATGAGCAGTACTTC.